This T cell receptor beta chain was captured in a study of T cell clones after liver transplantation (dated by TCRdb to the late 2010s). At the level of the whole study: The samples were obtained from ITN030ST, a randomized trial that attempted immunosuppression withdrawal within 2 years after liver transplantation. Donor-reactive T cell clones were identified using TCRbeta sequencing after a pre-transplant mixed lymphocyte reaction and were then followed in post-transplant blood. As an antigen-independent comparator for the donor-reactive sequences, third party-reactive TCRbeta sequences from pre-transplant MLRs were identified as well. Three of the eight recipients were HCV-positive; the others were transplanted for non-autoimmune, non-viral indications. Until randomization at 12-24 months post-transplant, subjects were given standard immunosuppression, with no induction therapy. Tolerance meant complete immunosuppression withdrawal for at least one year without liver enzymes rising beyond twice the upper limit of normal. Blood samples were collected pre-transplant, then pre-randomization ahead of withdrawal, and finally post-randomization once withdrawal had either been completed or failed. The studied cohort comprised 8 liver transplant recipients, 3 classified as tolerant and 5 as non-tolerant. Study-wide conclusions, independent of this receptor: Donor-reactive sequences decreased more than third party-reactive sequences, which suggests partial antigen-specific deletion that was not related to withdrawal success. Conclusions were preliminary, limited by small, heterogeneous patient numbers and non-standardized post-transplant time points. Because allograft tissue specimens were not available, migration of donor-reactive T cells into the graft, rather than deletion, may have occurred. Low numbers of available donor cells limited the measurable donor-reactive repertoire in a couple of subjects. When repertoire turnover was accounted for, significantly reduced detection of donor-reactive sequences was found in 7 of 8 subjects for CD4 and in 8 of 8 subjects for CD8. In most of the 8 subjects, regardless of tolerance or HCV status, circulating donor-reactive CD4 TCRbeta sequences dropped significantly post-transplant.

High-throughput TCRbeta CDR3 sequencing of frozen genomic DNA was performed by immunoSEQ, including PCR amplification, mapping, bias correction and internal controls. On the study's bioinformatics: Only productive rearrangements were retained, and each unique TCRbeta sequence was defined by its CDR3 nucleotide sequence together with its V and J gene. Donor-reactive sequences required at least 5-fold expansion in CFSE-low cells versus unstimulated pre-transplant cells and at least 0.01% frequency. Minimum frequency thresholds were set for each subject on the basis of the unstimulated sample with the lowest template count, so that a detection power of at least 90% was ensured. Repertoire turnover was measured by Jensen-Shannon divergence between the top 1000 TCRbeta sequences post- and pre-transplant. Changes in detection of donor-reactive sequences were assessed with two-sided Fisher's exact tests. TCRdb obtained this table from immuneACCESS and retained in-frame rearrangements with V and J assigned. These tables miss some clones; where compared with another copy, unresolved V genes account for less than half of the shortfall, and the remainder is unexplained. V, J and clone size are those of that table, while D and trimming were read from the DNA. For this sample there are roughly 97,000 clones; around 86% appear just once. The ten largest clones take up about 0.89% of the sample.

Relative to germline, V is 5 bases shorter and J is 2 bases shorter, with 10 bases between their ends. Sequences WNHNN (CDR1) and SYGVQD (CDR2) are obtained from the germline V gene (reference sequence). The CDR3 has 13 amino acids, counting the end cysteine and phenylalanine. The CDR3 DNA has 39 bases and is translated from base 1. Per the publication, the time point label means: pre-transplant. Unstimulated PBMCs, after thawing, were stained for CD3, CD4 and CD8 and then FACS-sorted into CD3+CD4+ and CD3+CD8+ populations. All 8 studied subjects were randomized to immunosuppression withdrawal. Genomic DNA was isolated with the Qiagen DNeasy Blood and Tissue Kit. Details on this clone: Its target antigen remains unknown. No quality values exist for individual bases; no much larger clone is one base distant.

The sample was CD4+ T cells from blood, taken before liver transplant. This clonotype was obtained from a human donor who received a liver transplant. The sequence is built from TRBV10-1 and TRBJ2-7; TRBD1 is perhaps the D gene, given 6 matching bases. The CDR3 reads CASSQGQTYEQYF. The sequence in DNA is TGCGCCAGCAGTCAAGGACAGACCTACGAGCAGTACTTC.